The clone carrying this TCR beta chain was observed once. No antigen is known for it. CDR1 SGDLS and CDR2 YYNGEE come from the germline V gene. CDR3 length: 15 residues. Trimming stripped 0 bases from V and 3 bases from J, with 13 bases between. The sample comes from a study of cytomegalovirus exposure and HLA in healthy donors. The wider study: A subsequent analysis stated that the 120 or so validation repertoires were run on the same platform as the roughly 670 first-cohort repertoires. Whole-study results and caveats: Some TCR beta chains (164 of them) were listed as cytomegalovirus-associated. Three CMV-associated chains were confirmed in vitro to be specific for CMV antigens.

Separate from the roughly 700-subject first cohort was the approximately 110-subject validation cohort, to which the donors belonged. TCRdb keeps only in-frame clones here, not all; method: immunoSEQ multiplex PCR. The data show about 200,000 clones, roughly 88% seen once. The sequence was obtained from a woman aged 18-29 years in good health and CMV-seronegative. V is TRBV9 and J is TRBJ2-7; possibly TRBD2 for D (6 bases). Input material: PBMCs. CDR3 amino acids: CASSVAEGANYEQYF. The CDR3 bases are TGTGCCAGCAGCGTAGCGGAGGGCGCCAACTACGAGCAGTACTTC.